This is a list of T cell receptor beta chains from one sample in a study of cytomegalovirus exposure and HLA in healthy donors. Repertoires were generated with immunoSEQ multiplex PCR, while TCRdb's copy carries only in-frame clones and drops some. The data contain about 150,000 clones, approximately 84% of them singletons. Sequencing input: PBMCs. The receptors shown here come from a man aged 25-40 years in good health and CMV-seropositive. The CDR3 runs from the conserved cysteine through the conserved F or W. D genes are given only for firm matches. Size tells how often a clone was seen (once, few, many) or the class of an expanded clone, and some rows leave it out.

v_gene	d_gene	abundance	j_gene	len	CDR3nt	CDR3aa
TRBV30	-	-	TRBJ2-2	12	TGTGCCTGGGGTAGTGCGCCCGGGGAGCTGTTTTTT	CAWGSAPGELFF
TRBV29-1	TRBD1	-	TRBJ1-1	12	TGCAGCGTTGGGGACAGGGGGTTTGAAGCTTTCTTT	CSVGDRGFEAFF
TRBV25-1	-	-	TRBJ2-6	15	TGTGCCAGCAGTGAATGTACAGCCGGGGCCAACGTCCTGACTTTC	CASSECTAGANVLTF
TRBV7-6	TRBD1	-	TRBJ2-7	15	TGTGCCAGCAGCTTAGTTGACAGGGGAATCAACGAGCAGTACTTC	CASSLVDRGINEQYF
TRBV2	-	many	TRBJ1-1	15	TGTGCCAGCAGTGATACAGGGATGTGGAACACTGAAGCTTTCTTT	CASSDTGMWNTEAFF
TRBV19	-	-	TRBJ2-3	15	TGTGCCAGTAGCCTCCGGGGGGCCAGCACAGATACGCAGTATTTT	CASSLRGASTDTQYF
TRBV9	TRBD1	-	TRBJ1-2	13	TGTGCCAGCAGCGTAGAGGGGGCGGTCGGCTACACCTTC	CASSVEGAVGYTF
TRBV5-1	TRBD2	-	TRBJ2-7	15	TGCGCCAGCAGCTTGGGACTAGCGGGAACCTACGAGCAGTACTTC	CASSLGLAGTYEQYF
TRBV27	-	-	TRBJ1-1	14	TGTGCCAGCAGTTTAACTGGGGGCGCGATGGGGGCTTTCTTT	CASSLTGGAMGAFF
TRBV5-4	-	few	TRBJ1-4	14	TGTGCCAGCAGCTTGACGGGTCCGAATGAAAAACTGTTTTTT	CASSLTGPNEKLFF
TRBV5-4	-	once	TRBJ1-1	13	TGTGCCAGCACCGCCCCCGGGAACACTGAAGCTTTCTTT	CASTAPGNTEAFF
TRBV5-1	-	-	TRBJ2-1	14	TGCGCCAGCAGCGAGGGAGGCTCCTACAATGAGCAGTTCTTC	CASSEGGSYNEQFF
TRBV19	TRBD1	few	TRBJ1-1	13	TGTGCCAGTAGTGTAACAGGGGCGAGTGAAGCTTTCTTT	CASSVTGASEAFF
TRBV5-4	-	-	TRBJ2-5	13	TGTGCCAGCAGCTTGAACAGCCAAGAGACCCAGTACTTC	CASSLNSQETQYF
TRBV29-1	-	-	TRBJ2-3	13	TGCAGCGTTGAATCGGGAAGCACAGATACGCAGTATTTT	CSVESGSTDTQYF
TRBV5-6	-	-	TRBJ1-1	14	TGTGCCAGCAGCTTGGGAAGTCGGGGAACTGAAGCTTTCTTT	CASSLGSRGTEAFF
TRBV6-1	-	few	TRBJ1-2	14	TGTGCCAGCAGTGAACCTCGAGGGAGGGATGGCTACACCTTC	CASSEPRGRDGYTF
TRBV5-1	-	-	TRBJ2-7	15	TGCGCCAGCAGCTTGGATGGCGGTTACTCCTACGAGCAGTACTTC	CASSLDGGYSYEQYF
TRBV7-6	TRBD1	-	TRBJ2-6	18	TGTGCCAGCAGCTTAGGTCCAGGGGGTTACTCTGGGGCCAACGTCCTGACTTTC	CASSLGPGGYSGANVLTF
TRBV10-3	-	once	TRBJ1-1	13	TGTGCCATCAGTCCTGCGTCGCACACTGAAGCTTTCTTT	CAISPASHTEAFF
TRBV7-9	TRBD2	-	TRBJ2-3	14	TGTGCCAGCGGGGGAACTAGCGGGGGGTTGACGCAGTATTTT	CASGGTSGGLTQYF
TRBV4-3	-	once	TRBJ1-1	18	TGCGCCAGCAGCCAAGCGGCGGGAATTGGTCAGCCGAGCACTGAAGCTTTCTTT	CASSQAAGIGQPSTEAFF
TRBV6-1	-	-	TRBJ1-1	14	TGTGCCAGCATCAGGACAGTCATGAACACTGAAGCTTTCTTT	CASIRTVMNTEAFF
TRBV9	-	many	TRBJ2-2	14	TGTGCCAGCGCCGCTACACCGGCAGGCGGGGAGCTGTTTTTT	CASAATPAGGELFF